This T cell receptor (beta chain) was recovered during a study of CD8+CD57+ T cells in acquired aplastic anemia. Study information: Sorted CD4+ and CD8+ cells gave a mean 3.2 ug DNA, range about 0.19 to 27.4 ug. General observations from the study: It was found that under 30 CD8+ CDR3 sequences were shared between patients and controls.

An expansion of CD8+CD57+ cells by flow cytometry had been shown in patients chosen for sequencing. CDR1 and CDR2 (germline): SGHDT, YYEEEE. V lost 0 bases and J 2 bases, leaving 12 bases between the germline ends. The CDR3 sequence is 15 residues long. This clonotype showed up many times. Its antigen is currently unknown. Investigators profiled TCR beta VDJ and CDR3 from genomic DNA template. TCRdb re-analysed the reads in MiXCR, keeping a single row per CDR3 protein. The repertoire holds around 500,000 distinct CDR3 sequences, about a third seen once, with 0.82% in the top ten. Sequencing was performed on sorted CD4+, CD8+, or CD8+CD57+ T cells (not recorded which) from PBMCs. The sequence was obtained from a human donor with aplastic anemia. This chain links TRBV5-6 with TRBJ2-7; D may match TRBD1 or TRBD2 (6 bases each). The CDR3 DNA follows: TGTGCCAGCAGCTTGGCTGGGGGGCTCGCCTACGAGCAGTACTTC. Translating it yields CASSLAGGLAYEQYF.